This entry describes one T cell receptor (beta chain). Which antigen it targets is not known. No quality values exist for individual bases; no much larger clone is one base distant. TCRbeta CDR3 regions were amplified from genomic DNA by means of the immunoSEQ Assay, a bias-controlled multiplex PCR. In the source study's methods: The number of nucleated cells in each sample was estimated by amplification of reference gene primers within the assay. To quantify the absolute abundance of each unique TCRbeta CDR3 rearrangement, sequence reads were collapsed and filtered. For each sample, productive Simpson clonality was calculated by taking the square root of Simpson's diversity index across productive rearrangements. What TCRdb holds here is the immuneACCESS table cut down to in-frame rearrangements. Part of the clones is not present; checked against another copy, under half of the missing clones reflect an unresolved V gene, and the others are unexplained. V and J calls and clone size are given by that table; D and trimming were obtained from the DNA. Here the sample has some 68,000 clones; roughly 91% occur a single time. About 7% of the sample comes from the top ten.

The data stem from a study of blood T cell repertoires in COVID-19 (dated by TCRdb to the early 2020s). For the wider study: Samples from collaborators originated in the United States, Italy and Spain and spanned both the acute and convalescent phases of COVID-19. The samples were drawn from two sources: the first 160 participants of the ongoing ImmuneRACE study, and 1,254 subjects contributed by 6 global collaborators. The repertoires were released in a freely available public database intended as a resource for research on the immune response to SARS-CoV-2. The dataset comprised deeply sampled blood TCRbeta repertoires from subjects exposed to, actively infected with, or recovered from COVID-19. Where available, HLA class I and class II types were taken from metadata supplied by the sample provider and were not determined by assay-based typing. The prospective study material was composed of cDNA or gDNA derived from T cells, B-cell-depleted T cells, or PBMCs. The sample metadata nearly always contained a de-identified subject ID, COVID-19 status, age in years and sex.

Paper-wide results and their limitations: Clinical and demographic metadata were provided uncurated, with the amount varying by source and participant.

One collaborating source in Seattle enrolled patients during active infection and followed them longitudinally through the course of disease. The collaborating institutions used their own protocols to collect whole blood in K2EDTA tubes. For TCRbeta analysis, collaborator samples were shipped as frozen whole blood, as isolated PBMCs, or as DNA extracted from either sample type. V is trimmed back by 5 bases and J by 9 bases, and the junction contains 10 bases that no gene match accounts for. Reading from cysteine to phenylalanine, the CDR3 counts 15 amino acids. CDR3 DNA only is kept here, 45 bases in frame from base 1. CDR1 and CDR2 were assigned from the germline V gene as SGHRS and YFSETQ.

Sample: peripheral blood. The clonotype was recovered from a man in his forties with COVID-19, enrolled during active disease. In this chain, TRBV5-1 is recombined with TRBJ2-5; 13 central nucleotides agree with TRBD2. CDR3 protein: CASSSGLAGVSAQYF. In nucleotides, the sequence is TGCGCCAGCAGTTCAGGACTAGCGGGGGTGTCGGCCCAGTACTTC.